The 3 T cell receptor beta chains presented below share a single source sample, sequenced in a study of T-cell reconstitution after alpha-beta-depleted transplantation in children. Preparation of the TCRbeta library used unique molecular identifiers. TCRdb used MiXCR to reprocess the PCR reads, holding one entry per CDR3 protein. This sample has roughly 200,000 distinct CDR3 sequences; approximately 6.8% occur once, and the top ten carry more than 2.5%. Here the sequenced sample was PBMCs from the stem cell graft donor, taken from the stem cell graft. All receptors derive from a human donor who donated a stem cell graft to a child with Wiskott-Aldrich syndrome.

This clonotype was seen only a few times. The chain has TRBV6-1 and TRBJ1-4; 7 positions match TRBD1. The germline CDR1 and CDR2 sequences are MNHNS and SASEGT. J lost 0 bases, V lost 3 bases, and 13 bases had no gene match. The CDR3 length is 19 residues. The CDR3 DNA reads TGTGCCAGCAGTGATGATCGAGGGGACAGTAGGACAACTAATGAAAAACTGTTTTTT. It is translated as CASSDDRGDSRTTNEKLFF.

This clonotype was recorded many times. The CDR3 DNA reads as TGTGCCAGCAGCGAATCCGGGACAGGGGGCCGCGAGCAGTACTTC. Amino acids: CASSESGTGGREQYF. V and J are TRBV7-9 and TRBJ2-7, with 12 nucleotides matching TRBD1. The V gene end was trimmed by 5 bases and the J gene end by 6 bases; junction bases not matched to a gene: 8. The CDR3 runs 15 residues. Germline loops: CDR1 SEHNR, CDR2 FQNEAQ (reference sequence).

The chain combines TRBV6-2 or TRBV6-3 with TRBJ2-4; TRBD2 matches at 8 bases. The germline gives CDR1 MNHEY, CDR2 SVGEGT. This CDR3 has 14 amino acids. V lost 6 bases, J lost 9 bases, and 10 bases stayed unmatched. The CDR3 coding sequence is TGTGCCAGCAGCCCCGGGACTAGTAACACCATTCAGTACTTC. Translation: CASSPGTSNTIQYF.